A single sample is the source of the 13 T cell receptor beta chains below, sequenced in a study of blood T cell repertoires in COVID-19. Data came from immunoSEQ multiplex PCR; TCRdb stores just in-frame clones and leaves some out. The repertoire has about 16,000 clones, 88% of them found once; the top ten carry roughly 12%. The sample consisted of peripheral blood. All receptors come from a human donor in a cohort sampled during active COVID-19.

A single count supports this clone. The DNA of the CDR3 is TGTGCCATCAGGGCTAGCGGAGAAGAGACCCAGTACTTC. It translates to CAIRASGEETQYF. The chain joins TRBV10-3 to TRBJ2-5; 7 nucleotides align to TRBD2. The CDR3 extends over 13 amino acids. Germline loops: CDR1 ENHRY, CDR2 SYGVKD. V shed 6 bases and J 3 bases; nucleotides not matched to a gene: 4.

The CDR3 is CASRIGQGKDTEAFF. The CDR3 coding sequence is TGCGCCAGCAGAATCGGACAGGGGAAGGACACTGAAGCTTTCTTT. The chain has TRBV4-1 and TRBJ1-1; TRBD1 matches 9 bases. With V trimmed by 6 bases and J by 3 bases, 8 bases remained unmatched. The CDR3 has 15 amino acids. CDR1 is MGHRA, CDR2 YSYEKL, per germline.

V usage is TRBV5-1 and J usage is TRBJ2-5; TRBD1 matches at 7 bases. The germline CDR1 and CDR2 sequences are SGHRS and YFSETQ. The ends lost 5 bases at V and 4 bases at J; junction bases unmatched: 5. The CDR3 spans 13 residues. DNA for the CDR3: TGCGCCAGCAGTTACCGACAGGGAGAGACCCAGTACTTC. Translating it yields CASSYRQGETQYF. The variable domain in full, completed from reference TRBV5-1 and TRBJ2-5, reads KAGVTQTPRYLIKTRGQQVTLSCSPISGHRSVSWYQQTPGQGLQFLFEYFSETQRNKGNFPGRFSGRQFSNSRSEMNVSTLELGDSALYLCASSYRQGETQYFGPGTRLLVL.

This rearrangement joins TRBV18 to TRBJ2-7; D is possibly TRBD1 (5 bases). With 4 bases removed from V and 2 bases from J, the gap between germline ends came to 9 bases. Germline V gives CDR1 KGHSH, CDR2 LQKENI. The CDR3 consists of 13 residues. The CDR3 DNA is TGTGCCAGCTCACAGGGGATAACCTACGAGCAGTACTTC. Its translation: CASSQGITYEQYF.

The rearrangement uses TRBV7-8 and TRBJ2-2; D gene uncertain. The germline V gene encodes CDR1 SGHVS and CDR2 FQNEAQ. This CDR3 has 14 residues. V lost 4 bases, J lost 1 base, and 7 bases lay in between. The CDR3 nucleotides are TGTGCCAGCAGCTCGACAAGGAACACCGGGGAGCTGTTTTTT. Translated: CASSSTRNTGELFF.

CDR3 DNA: TGTGCCAGCAGTTGGGGACTAGCGGGGGGGACGCAAGAGACCCAGTACTTC. Its translation is CASSWGLAGGTQETQYF. The chain employs TRBV28 and TRBJ2-5, with TRBD2 identical over 16 bases. V lost 4 bases and J lost 2; bases outside the gene matches: 4. The CDR3 totals 17 residues. Per germline, CDR1 MDHEN and CDR2 SYDVKM.

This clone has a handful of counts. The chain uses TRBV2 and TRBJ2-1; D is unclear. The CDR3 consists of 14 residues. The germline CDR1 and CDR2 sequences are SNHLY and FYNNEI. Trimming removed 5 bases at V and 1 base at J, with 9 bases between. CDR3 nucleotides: TGTGCCAGCAGTTACTCCACTTCCTACAATGAGCAGTTCTTC. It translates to CASSYSTSYNEQFF.

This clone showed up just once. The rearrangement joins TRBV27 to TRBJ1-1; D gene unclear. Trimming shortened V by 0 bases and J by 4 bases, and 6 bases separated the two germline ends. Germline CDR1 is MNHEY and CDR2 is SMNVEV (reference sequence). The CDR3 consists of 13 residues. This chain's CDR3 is CASSLSRITEAFF. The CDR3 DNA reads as TGTGCCAGCAGTTTATCGAGGATCACTGAAGCTTTCTTT.

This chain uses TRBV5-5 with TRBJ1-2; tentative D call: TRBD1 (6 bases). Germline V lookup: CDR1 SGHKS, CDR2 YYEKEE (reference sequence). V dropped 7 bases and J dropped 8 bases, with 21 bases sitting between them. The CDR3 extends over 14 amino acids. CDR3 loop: CASGIPGAGGGYTF. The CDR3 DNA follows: TGTGCCAGCGGGATCCCAGGGGCGGGGGGAGGCTACACCTTC.

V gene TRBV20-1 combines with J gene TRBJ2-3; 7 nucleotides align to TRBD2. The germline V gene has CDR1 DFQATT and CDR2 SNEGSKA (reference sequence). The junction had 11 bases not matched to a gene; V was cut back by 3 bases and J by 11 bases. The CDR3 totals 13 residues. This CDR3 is CSASWGGSGGQYF. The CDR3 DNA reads TGCAGTGCTAGTTGGGGGGGGTCTGGTGGGCAGTATTTT.

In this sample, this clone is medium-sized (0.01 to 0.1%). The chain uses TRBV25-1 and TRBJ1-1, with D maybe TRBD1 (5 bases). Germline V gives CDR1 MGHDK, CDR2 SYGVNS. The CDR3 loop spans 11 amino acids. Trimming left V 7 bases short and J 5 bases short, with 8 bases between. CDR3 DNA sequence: TGTGCCAGCATTGGGGGGACTGAAGCTTTCTTT. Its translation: CASIGGTEAFF.

This chain's CDR3 is CASSLGQGEGNEQFF. CDR3 in DNA: TGCGCCAGCAGCTTGGGACAGGGAGAGGGGAATGAGCAGTTCTTC. The V call is TRBV5-1, the J call TRBJ2-1, with TRBD1 identical over 7 bases. Germline CDR1 reads SGHRS; CDR2 reads YFSETQ. This CDR3 comprises 15 residues. Unmatched junction bases numbered 7, after V lost 0 bases and J lost 7 bases.

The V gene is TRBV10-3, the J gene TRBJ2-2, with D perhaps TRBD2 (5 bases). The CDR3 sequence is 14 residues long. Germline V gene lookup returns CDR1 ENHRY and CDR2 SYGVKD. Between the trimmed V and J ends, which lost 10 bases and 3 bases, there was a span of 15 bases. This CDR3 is CATKITRDTGELFF. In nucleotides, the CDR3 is TGTGCCACCAAGATCACGAGGGACACCGGGGAGCTGTTTTTT.